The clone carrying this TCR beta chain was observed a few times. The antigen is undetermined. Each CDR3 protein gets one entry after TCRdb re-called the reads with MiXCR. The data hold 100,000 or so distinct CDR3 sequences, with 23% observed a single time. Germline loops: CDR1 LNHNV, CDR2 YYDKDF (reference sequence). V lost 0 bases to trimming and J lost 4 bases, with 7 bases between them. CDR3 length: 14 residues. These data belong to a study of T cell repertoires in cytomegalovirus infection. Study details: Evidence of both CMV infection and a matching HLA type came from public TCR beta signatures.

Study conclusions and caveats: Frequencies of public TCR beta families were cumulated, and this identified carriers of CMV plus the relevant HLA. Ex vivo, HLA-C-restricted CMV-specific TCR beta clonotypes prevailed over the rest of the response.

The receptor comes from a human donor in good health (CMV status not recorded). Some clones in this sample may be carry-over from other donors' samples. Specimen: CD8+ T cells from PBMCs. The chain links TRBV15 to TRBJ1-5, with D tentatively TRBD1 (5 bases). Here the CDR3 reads CATSRDKGNQPQHF. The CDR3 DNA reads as TGTGCCACCAGCAGAGATAAGGGGAATCAGCCCCAGCATTTT.